This entry lists 9 T cell receptor beta chains sequenced from one sample in a study of glioma-infiltrating T cells after dendritic cell vaccination. The time point here: after dendritic cell vaccination, including at tumor progression/relapse. Repertoires were generated with immunoSEQ multiplex PCR, while TCRdb's copy carries only in-frame clones and drops some. Of around 25,000 clones in the sample, around nine tenths are singletons; the top ten hold over 2.5%. Sequenced here: blood, sampled after dendritic cell vaccination. These receptors were collected from a human donor with glioblastoma.

The chain employs TRBV6-1 and TRBJ1-5; 8 bases align to TRBD1. CDR1 is MNHNS and CDR2 is SASEGT in the germline V gene. With 3 bases clipped from V and 7 bases from J, the junction kept 5 bases outside the gene matches. The CDR3 sequence is 14 residues long. The CDR3 DNA reads TGTGCCAGCAGTGAGACAGGGGTGGGACAGCCCCAGCATTTT. Protein product: CASSETGVGQPQHF.

Note on this clone: The sample carries other DNA sequences with the same CDR3. The genes are TRBV2 and TRBJ1-6; 8 bases agree with TRBD1. Germline loops: CDR1 SNHLY, CDR2 FYNNEI. The CDR3 consists of 15 residues. V shed 7 bases and J 7 bases; nucleotides not matched to a gene: 9. In DNA form, the CDR3 reads TGTGCCAGCACTGACGGTAGGACAGGGAATTCACCCCTCCACTTT. It yields the protein CASTDGRTGNSPLHF.

J is TRBJ2-5 and V is TRBV4-2, with TRBD1 matching 7 bases. Germline trimming cut 2 bases from V and 3 bases from J; bases unmatched to any gene: 6. Germline CDR1 and CDR2: LGHNA and YNFKEQ. The CDR3 runs to 15 residues. The CDR3 bases are TGTGCCAGCAGCCAAAGGGGGCGCGACGAAGAGACCCAGTACTTC. Translated: CASSQRGRDEETQYF.

The chain carries TRBV4-2 and TRBJ2-1; TRBD2 agrees at 12 bases. This CDR3 is built from 16 residues. Trimming removed 3 bases from V and 9 bases from J; junction bases left unmatched: 9. Germline CDR1 reads LGHNA; CDR2 reads YNFKEQ. The CDR3 DNA reads TGTGCCAGCAGCCAGACCGGGACTAGCGGGCGGGGTGAGCAGTTCTTC. Translated: CASSQTGTSGRGEQFF.

The chain couples TRBV29-1 to TRBJ2-7; 8 bases are shared with TRBD1. CDR3 size: 13 residues. Germline V gene data show CDR1 as SQVTM and CDR2 as ANQGSEA. With V trimmed by 4 bases and J by 2 bases, 4 bases remained unmatched. The CDR3 nucleotides are TGCAGCGTTGGGAGACAGGGGCCCTACGAGCAGTACTTC. This encodes CSVGRQGPYEQYF.

The chain combines TRBV7-2 with TRBJ2-7; D gene unclear. V was shortened by 3 bases and J by 4 bases, with 13 bases between the two germline ends. Germline loops: CDR1 SGHTA, CDR2 FQGNSA. CDR3 length: 14 amino acids. The CDR3: CASSLTSVPYEQYF. The DNA for the CDR3 is TGTGCCAGCAGCTTGACCAGCGTACCATACGAGCAGTACTTC.

This sequence joins TRBV7-7 and TRBJ2-5; weak D call: TRBD1 (8 bases). The CDR3 covers 15 residues. The germline CDR1 and CDR2 sequences are SSHAT and FNYEAQ (reference sequence). V was cut by 4 bases and J by 9 bases, with 21 bases left in between. This CDR3 reads CASSSGTGHAGAQYF. CDR3 DNA sequence: TGTGCCAGCAGCTCAGGGACAGGCCATGCGGGGGCCCAGTACTTC.

This chain links TRBV18 with TRBJ2-2; 10 positions agree with TRBD2. CDR3 length: 18 residues. The V segment lost 4 bases and the J segment 0 bases; nucleotides outside the gene matches: 8. Germline loops: CDR1 KGHSH, CDR2 LQKENI. CDR3 coding DNA: TGTGCCAGCTCACTTAGGACTAGCGGTCCTTCGAACACCGGGGAGCTGTTTTTT. Residues: CASSLRTSGPSNTGELFF.

The rearrangement joins TRBV6-6 to TRBJ2-2; unclear D gene. Germline CDR1 is MNHNY and CDR2 is SVGAGI (reference sequence). Trimming stripped 6 bases from V and 7 bases from J, with 9 bases between. The CDR3 loop spans 12 amino acids. The CDR3 sequence is CASSGSGGELFF. CDR3 sequence (DNA): TGTGCCAGCAGCGGCTCGGGCGGGGAGCTGTTTTTT.